This TCR beta chain was sequenced in a study of T cell responses to AZD1222 COVID-19 vaccine. This clone was picked up one time. Its target is unknown. Findings of the study overall: Females made up more of the donors, who were largely white British, and clonal diversity may have come out too low. Along spike, vaccine-associated CD4 TCRs were found throughout, with dominance at 160-218 and 743-854. Only a handful of individuals given AZD1222 were seropositive at baseline.

Second-dose intervals near 4 or 12 weeks were combined. The protocol was immunoSEQ multiplex PCR, while the TCRdb copy is restricted to in-frame clones and leaves out a portion. Among about 150,000 clones listed, 91% were seen once. This sequence was found in an adult who received the AZD1222 COVID-19 vaccine. Sequencing was performed on peripheral blood, taken 28 days after the second AZD1222 dose.

CDR3 nucleotides: TGCGCCAGCAGCTCCTCCGGTCCGTCGGGAGGCTACACCTTC. As protein: CASSSSGPSGGYTF. The gene calls are TRBV5-1 and TRBJ1-2, with unresolved D. CDR1 is SGHRS and CDR2 is YFSETQ in the germline V gene. This CDR3 spans 14 amino acids. V lost 3 bases and J 8 bases, leaving 17 bases between the germline ends.